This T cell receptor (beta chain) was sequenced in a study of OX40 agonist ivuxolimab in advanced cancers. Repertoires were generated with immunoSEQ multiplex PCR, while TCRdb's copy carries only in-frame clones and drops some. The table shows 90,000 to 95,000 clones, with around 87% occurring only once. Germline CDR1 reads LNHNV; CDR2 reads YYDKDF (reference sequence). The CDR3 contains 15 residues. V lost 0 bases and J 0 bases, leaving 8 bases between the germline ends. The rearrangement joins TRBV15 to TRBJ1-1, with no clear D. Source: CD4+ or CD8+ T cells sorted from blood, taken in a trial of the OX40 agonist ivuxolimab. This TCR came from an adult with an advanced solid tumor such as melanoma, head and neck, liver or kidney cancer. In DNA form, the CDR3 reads TGTGCCACCAGCAGAGATAAAGTTATGAACACTGAAGCTTTCTTT. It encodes CATSRDKVMNTEAFF.